The sample holds one count of the clone carrying this TCR beta chain. Its specificity is not known. This sample stems from a study of T cells after posttransplantation cyclophosphamide. Study-level findings and limits: Donor-recipient repertoire similarity was low at 1-2 months, rising over year one.

Some clones are missing from TCRdb's copy, which holds only in-frame ones; the method was immunoSEQ multiplex PCR. The data show around 50,000 clones, roughly 93% seen once. Germline CDR1 SGHAT, CDR2 FQDESV (reference sequence). The CDR3 is 14 residues long. V trimming: 2 bases; J trimming: 8 bases; junction bases outside the gene matches: 5. The source material was PBMCs. The chain joins TRBV11-1 to TRBJ1-4, with 7 bases aligning to TRBD1. The receptor was derived from a woman between 50 and 59 years old in good health and a related stem cell transplant donor. CDR3 sequence (DNA): TGTGCCAGCAGCTTACGGCCAGGGGGAGAAAAACTGTTTTTT. The encoded protein is CASSLRPGGEKLFF.